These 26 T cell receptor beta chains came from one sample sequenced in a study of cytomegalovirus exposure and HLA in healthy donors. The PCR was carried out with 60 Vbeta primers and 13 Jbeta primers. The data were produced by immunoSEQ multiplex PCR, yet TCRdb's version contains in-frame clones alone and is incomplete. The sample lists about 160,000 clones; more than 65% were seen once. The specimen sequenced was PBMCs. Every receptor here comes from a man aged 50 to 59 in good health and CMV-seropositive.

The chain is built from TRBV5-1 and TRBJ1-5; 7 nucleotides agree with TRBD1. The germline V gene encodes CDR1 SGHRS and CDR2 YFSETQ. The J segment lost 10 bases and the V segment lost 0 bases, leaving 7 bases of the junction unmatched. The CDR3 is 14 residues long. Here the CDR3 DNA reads TGCGCCAGCAGCTTGGGACAGGGACAGCAACCCCAGCATTTT. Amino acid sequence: CASSLGQGQQPQHF.

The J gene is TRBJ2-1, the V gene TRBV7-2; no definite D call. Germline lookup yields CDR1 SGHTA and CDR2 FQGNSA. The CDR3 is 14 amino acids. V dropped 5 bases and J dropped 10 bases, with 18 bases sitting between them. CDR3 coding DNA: TGTGCCAGCAGCCCTGACTCACGACCCTCGGAGCAGTTCTTC. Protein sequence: CASSPDSRPSEQFF.

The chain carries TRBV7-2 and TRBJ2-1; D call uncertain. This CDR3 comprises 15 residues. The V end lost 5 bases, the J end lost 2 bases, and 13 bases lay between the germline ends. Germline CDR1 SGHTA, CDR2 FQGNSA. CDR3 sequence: CASSPSSVAYNEQFF. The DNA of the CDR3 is TGTGCCAGCAGCCCTTCGAGCGTAGCCTACAATGAGCAGTTCTTC.

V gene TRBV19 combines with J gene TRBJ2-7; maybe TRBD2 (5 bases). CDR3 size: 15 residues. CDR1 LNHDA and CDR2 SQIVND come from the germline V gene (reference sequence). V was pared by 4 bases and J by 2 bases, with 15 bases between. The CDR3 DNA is TGTGCCAGTAGTACTCAGCGGAACCTTCCCTACGAGCAGTACTTC. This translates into CASSTQRNLPYEQYF.

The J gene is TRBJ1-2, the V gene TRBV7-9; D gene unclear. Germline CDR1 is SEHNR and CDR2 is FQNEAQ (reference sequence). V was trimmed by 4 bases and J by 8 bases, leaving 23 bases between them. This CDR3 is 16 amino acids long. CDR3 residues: CASSSPLPAPLGGYTF. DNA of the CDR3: TGTGCCAGCAGCTCCCCTCTCCCGGCACCCCTAGGCGGCTACACCTTC.

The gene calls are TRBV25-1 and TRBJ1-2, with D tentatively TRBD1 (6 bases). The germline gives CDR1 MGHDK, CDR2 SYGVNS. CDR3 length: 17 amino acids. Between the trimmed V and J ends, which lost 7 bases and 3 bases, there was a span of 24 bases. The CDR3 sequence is CASTPSVRGGGDYGYTF. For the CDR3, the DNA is TGTGCCAGCACCCCCTCCGTGAGGGGGGGCGGGGACTATGGCTACACCTTC.

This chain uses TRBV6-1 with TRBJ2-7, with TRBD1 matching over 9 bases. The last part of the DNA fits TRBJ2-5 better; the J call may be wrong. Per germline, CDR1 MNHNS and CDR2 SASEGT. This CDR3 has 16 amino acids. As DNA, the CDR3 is TGTGCCAGCAGTGGCTTCTCGAGGACAGGGGAGGAGACCCAGTACTTC. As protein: CASSGFSRTGEETQYF.

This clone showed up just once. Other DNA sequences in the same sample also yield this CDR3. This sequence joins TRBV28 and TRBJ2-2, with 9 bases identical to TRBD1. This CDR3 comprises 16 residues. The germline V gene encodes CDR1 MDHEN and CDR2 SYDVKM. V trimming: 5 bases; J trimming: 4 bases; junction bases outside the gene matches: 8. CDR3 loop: CASSPLGTGSTGELFF. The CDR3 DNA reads TGTGCCAGCAGTCCGCTGGGGACAGGGAGCACCGGGGAGCTGTTTTTT. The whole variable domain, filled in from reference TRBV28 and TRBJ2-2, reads DVKVTQSSRYLVKRTGEKVFLECVQDMDHENMFWYRQDPGLGLRLIYFSYDVKMKEKGDIPEGYSVSREKKERFSLILESASTNQTSMYLCASSPLGTGSTGELFFGEGSRLTVL.

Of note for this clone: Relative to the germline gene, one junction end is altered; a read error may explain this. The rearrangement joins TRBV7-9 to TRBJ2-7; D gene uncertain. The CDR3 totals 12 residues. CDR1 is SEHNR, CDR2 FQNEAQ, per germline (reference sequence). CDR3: CSSSLLTHEQYF. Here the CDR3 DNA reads TGTTCCAGCAGCCTCCTAACTCACGAGCAGTACTTC.

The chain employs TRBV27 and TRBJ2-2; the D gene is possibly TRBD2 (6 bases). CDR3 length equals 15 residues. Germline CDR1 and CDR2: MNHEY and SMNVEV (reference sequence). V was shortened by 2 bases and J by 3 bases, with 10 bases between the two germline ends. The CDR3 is CASSLEGTYTGELFF. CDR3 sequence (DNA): TGTGCCAGCAGTTTAGAAGGGACTTACACCGGGGAGCTGTTTTTT.

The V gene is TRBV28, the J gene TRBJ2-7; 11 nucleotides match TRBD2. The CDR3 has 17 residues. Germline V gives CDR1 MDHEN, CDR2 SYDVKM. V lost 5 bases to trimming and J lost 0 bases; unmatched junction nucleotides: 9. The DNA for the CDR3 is TGTGCCAGCAGTAAAACCGGGACTAGCGGAAGCTCCTACGAGCAGTACTTC. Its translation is CASSKTGTSGSSYEQYF.

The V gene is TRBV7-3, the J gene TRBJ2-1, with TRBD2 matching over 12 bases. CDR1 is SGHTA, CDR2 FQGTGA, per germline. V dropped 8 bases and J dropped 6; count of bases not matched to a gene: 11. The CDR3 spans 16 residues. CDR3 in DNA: TGTGCCAGCGGCCAAACACTAGCGGGAGGCTTCAATGAGCAGTTCTTC. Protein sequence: CASGQTLAGGFNEQFF.

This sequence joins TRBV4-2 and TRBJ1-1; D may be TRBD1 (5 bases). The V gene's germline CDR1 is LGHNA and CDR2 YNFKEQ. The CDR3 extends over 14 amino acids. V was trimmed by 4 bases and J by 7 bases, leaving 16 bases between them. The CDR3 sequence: CASSLLAQVGEAFF. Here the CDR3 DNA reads TGTGCCAGCAGCCTCCTCGCACAGGTCGGTGAAGCTTTCTTT.

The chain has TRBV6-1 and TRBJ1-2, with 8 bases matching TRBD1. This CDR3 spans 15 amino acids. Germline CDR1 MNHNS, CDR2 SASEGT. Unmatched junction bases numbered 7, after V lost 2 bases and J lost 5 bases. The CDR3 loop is CASSERAGGAYGYTF. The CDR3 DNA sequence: TGTGCCAGCAGTGAACGGGCAGGGGGCGCGTATGGCTACACCTTC.

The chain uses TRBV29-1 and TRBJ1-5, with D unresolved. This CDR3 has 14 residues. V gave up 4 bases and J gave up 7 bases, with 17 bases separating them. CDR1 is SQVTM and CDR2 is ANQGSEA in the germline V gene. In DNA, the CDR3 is TGCAGCGTTGTCGAGGGTTCCCGTCGACAGCCCCAGCATTTT. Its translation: CSVVEGSRRQPQHF.

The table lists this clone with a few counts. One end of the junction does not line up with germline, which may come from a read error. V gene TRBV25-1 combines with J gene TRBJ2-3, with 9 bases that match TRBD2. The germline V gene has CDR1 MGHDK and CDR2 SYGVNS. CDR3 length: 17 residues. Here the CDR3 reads CASSILPPGTSTYTQYF. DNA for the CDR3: TGTGCCAGCAGTATACTCCCACCCGGGACTAGCACATATACGCAGTATTTT.

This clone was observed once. CDR3 sequence (DNA): TGTGCCAGCACTCGTAGCGGGAGTAGGTCCGGGGAGCTGTTTTTT. The encoded protein is CASTRSGSRSGELFF. The chain combines TRBV28 with TRBJ2-2, with 9 bases matching TRBD2. J was trimmed by 6 bases and V by 7 bases; bases with no gene match: 9. The CDR3 totals 15 residues. Germline V lookup: CDR1 MDHEN, CDR2 SYDVKM.

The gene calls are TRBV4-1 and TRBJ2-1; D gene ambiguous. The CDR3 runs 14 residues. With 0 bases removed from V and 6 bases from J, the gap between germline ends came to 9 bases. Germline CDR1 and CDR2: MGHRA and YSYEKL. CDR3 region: CASSQDPGSNEQFF. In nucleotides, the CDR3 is TGCGCCAGCAGCCAAGATCCAGGATCCAATGAGCAGTTCTTC.

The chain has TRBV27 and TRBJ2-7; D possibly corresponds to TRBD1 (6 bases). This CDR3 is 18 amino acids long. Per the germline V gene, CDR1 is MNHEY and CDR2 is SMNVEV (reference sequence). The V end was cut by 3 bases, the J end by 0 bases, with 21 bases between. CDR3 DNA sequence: TGTGCCAGCAGTTTGGGACCGATGAAAACAGGGAACTCCTACGAGCAGTACTTC. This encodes CASSLGPMKTGNSYEQYF.

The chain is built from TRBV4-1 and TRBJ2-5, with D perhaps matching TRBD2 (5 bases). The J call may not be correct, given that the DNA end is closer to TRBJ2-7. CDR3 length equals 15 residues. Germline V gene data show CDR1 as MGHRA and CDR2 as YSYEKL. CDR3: CASSQREASGYEQYF. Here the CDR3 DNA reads TGCGCCAGCAGCCAACGGGAAGCGAGCGGTTACGAGCAGTACTTC.

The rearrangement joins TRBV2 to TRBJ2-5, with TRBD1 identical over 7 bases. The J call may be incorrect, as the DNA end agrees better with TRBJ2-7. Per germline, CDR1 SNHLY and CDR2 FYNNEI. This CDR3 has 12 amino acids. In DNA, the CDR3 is TGTGCCAGCAGTGGCAGGGGGTACGAGCAGTACTTC. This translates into CASSGRGYEQYF.

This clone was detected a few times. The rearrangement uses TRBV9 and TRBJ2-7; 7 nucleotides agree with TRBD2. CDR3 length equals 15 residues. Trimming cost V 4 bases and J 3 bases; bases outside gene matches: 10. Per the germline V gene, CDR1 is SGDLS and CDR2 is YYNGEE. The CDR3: CASSPGGSGRYEQYF. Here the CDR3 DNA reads TGTGCCAGCAGCCCGGGGGGTAGCGGGCGCTACGAGCAGTACTTC.

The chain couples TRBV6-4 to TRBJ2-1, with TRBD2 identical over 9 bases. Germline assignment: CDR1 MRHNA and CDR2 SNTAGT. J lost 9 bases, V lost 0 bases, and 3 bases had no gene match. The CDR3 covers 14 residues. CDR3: CASSDSGTSFEQFF. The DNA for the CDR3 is TGTGCCAGCAGTGACTCCGGGACTAGCTTTGAGCAGTTCTTC.

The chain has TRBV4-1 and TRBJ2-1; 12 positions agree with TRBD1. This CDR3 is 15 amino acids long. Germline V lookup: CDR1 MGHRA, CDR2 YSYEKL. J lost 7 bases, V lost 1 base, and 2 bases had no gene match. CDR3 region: CASSQAGQGANEQFF. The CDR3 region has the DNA TGCGCCAGCAGCCAAGCGGGACAGGGGGCGAATGAGCAGTTCTTC.

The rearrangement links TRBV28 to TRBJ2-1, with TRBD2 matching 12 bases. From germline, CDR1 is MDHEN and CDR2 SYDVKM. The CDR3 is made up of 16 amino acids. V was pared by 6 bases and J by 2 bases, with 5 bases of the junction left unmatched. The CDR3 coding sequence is TGTGCCAGCAGGACGCTAGCGGGAGGGACCTACAATGAGCAGTTCTTC. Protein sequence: CASRTLAGGTYNEQFF.

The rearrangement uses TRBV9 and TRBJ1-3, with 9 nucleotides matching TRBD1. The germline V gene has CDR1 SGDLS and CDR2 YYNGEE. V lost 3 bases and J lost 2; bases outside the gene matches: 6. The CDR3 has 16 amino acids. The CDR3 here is CASSALWDRAGNTIYF. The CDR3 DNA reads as TGTGCCAGCAGCGCACTCTGGGACAGGGCTGGAAACACCATATATTTT.